The present entry profiles one TCR beta chain with its context. Its antigen is as yet unknown. Data came from immunoSEQ multiplex PCR; TCRdb stores just in-frame clones and leaves some out. The table lists approximately 98,000 clones, approximately 89% of them singletons. The data were taken from a study of T cell responses to AZD1222 COVID-19 vaccine. Study observations and caveats: Repertoire sampling was restricted to post-peak T cell response timepoints. The span of vaccine-associated CD4 TCRs extended across spike, with dominance at 160-218 and 743-854.

Trimming cost V 5 bases and J 2 bases; bases outside gene matches: 4. This CDR3 has 16 residues. CDR1 and CDR2 (germline): MDHEN, SYDVKM. The clonotype originates from an adult in good health. The starting material was peripheral blood, obtained on day 0 of MenACWY control vaccination. The chain combines TRBV28 with TRBJ1-6; 9 bases map to TRBD1. The CDR3 nucleotides read TGTGCCAGCAGTGGCGGGACAGGGCCCTATAATTCACCCCTCCACTTT. This translates into CASSGGTGPYNSPLHF. Complete variable domain (other parts from reference TRBV28 and TRBJ1-6): DVKVTQSSRYLVKRTGEKVFLECVQDMDHENMFWYRQDPGLGLRLIYFSYDVKMKEKGDIPEGYSVSREKKERFSLILESASTNQTSMYLCASSGGTGPYNSPLHFGNGTRLTVT.